This TCR beta chain was sequenced in a study of tumor-infiltrating lymphocytes in primary liver carcinoma. Study outcomes and limitations: Only about 7-25% of top clones occurred in every one of the five tumor regions. The study found tumor-adjacent and tumor-blood pairs overlapped less than tumor region pairs.

To note about this clonotype: Its antigen is unknown. A much larger clone sits a single nucleotide away, making a read error possible.

Synthesis of TCR beta cDNA was carried out from 500 ng total RNA with a constant-region primer. Library construction for TCR beta comprised three nested multiplex PCR rounds performed with slightly modified ARM-PCR. Running approximately 10 cycles apiece, the first two PCR rounds relied on TRBV1-TRBV30 forward primers together with a C-beta reverse primer. TCRdb re-called the multiplex PCR reads with MiXCR, one entry per CDR3 protein. The sample includes about 110,000 distinct CDR3 sequences, about 68% seen only once; the top ten take approximately 10%. Starting material for RNA and DNA co-extraction consisted of about 17-32 mg of unsorted bulk tissue. The patients presented with primary liver carcinoma, which was managed through surgical resection. The CDR3 length is 17 residues. CDR1 and CDR2 (germline): LGHNA, YNFKEQ. Trimming removed 0 bases from V and 1 base from J, with 14 bases in between.

This sequence was found in a woman in her fifties or sixties with primary liver carcinoma and hepatitis B virus infection. The chain links TRBV4-2 to TRBJ2-3; a possible D gene is TRBD2 (6 bases). Sequences were obtained from liver tumor tissue from sampling region 1. Regarding subset: tumor region T1, superior pole. The DNA for the CDR3 is TGTGCCAGCAGCCAAGATCTCCTATCGGGAGGCACAGATACGCAGTATTTT. Translating gives CASSQDLLSGGTDTQYF.